The 25 T cell receptor beta chains in this list originate from one sample, sequenced in a study of HIV-infected patients and healthy controls. The repertoire came from unfractionated whole blood and reflected all unsorted peripheral T cells. 450 to 600 ng RNA was reverse transcribed with alpha and beta constant-region primers. Each of the alpha and beta chains got its own library through chain-specific third strand synthesis with indices. Each CDR3 protein is one row after TCRdb ran MiXCR on the 5' RACE reads. The sample has roughly 11,000 distinct CDR3 sequences; about 5.1% are singletons. Input material: blood. The receptors shown here come from an adult in good health.

In regard to this clonotype: A clone one base away is much larger, so this may be a read error. The V and J genes are TRBV20-1 and TRBJ2-1, with a tentative D call TRBD1 (5 bases). This CDR3 is built from 14 residues. The V end was cut by 4 bases, the J end by 6 bases, with 16 bases between. The germline CDR1 and CDR2 sequences are DFQATT and SNEGSKA (reference sequence). The CDR3 nucleotides read TGCAGTGCTAAAAACCTAAGGGGTCGCAATGAGCAGTTCTTC. Its protein product is CSAKNLRGRNEQFF.

To note about this clonotype: This could be a read error, since a much larger clone is one nucleotide away. Here the CDR3 omits its conserved ending phenylalanine or tryptophan, so a read error is the likely source. V usage is TRBV29-1 and J usage is TRBJ1-5; D is uncertain. Germline V lookup: CDR1 SQVTM, CDR2 ANQGSEA. V was cut by 3 bases and J by 3 bases, with 6 bases left in between. CDR3 length: 12 residues. The CDR3 bases are TGCAGCGTTGATCGGTACAATCAGCCCCAGCATTCT. Translating it yields CSVDRYNQPQHS.

This clonotype is medium-sized by share. The chain joins TRBV28 to TRBJ2-2; D ambiguous. Germline loops: CDR1 MDHEN, CDR2 SYDVKM. Trimming stripped 7 bases from V and 0 bases from J, with 6 bases between. This CDR3 has 13 residues. Written as DNA, the CDR3 is TGTGCCAGCATGCAATCGAACACCGGGGAGCTGTTTTTT. Residues: CASMQSNTGELFF. Full variable domain (remainder filled in from reference TRBV28 and TRBJ2-2): DVKVTQSSRYLVKRTGEKVFLECVQDMDHENMFWYRQDPGLGLRLIYFSYDVKMKEKGDIPEGYSVSREKKERFSLILESASTNQTSMYLCASMQSNTGELFFGEGSRLTVL.

This clonotype was counted a few times. One junction end does not reproduce the germline sequence, and a read error may be involved. The rearrangement joins TRBV6-1 to TRBJ1-5; D is ambiguous. CDR3 length: 13 residues. The germline V gene has CDR1 MNHNS and CDR2 SASEGT. The CDR3 DNA follows: TGTGCCAGCAGAGAAGTGAGCAATCAGCCCCAGCATTTT. Translation gives CASREVSNQPQHF.

This clonotype is medium-sized (0.01 to 0.1%). The chain links TRBV20-1 to TRBJ1-2; 9 bases are shared with TRBD1. Trimming at V came to 6 bases and at J to 0 bases, leaving 8 bases not matched to a gene. The CDR3 has 15 residues. Germline values: CDR1 DFQATT, CDR2 SNEGSKA (reference sequence). The CDR3, as DNA: TGCAGTGCGAACCTGTGGACAGGGGCTAACTATGGCTACACCTTC. Translating it yields CSANLWTGANYGYTF.

Relative to its sample, this clonotype is medium-sized. The gene calls are TRBV20-1 and TRBJ2-1; D may be TRBD2 (6 bases). CDR1 is DFQATT and CDR2 is SNEGSKA in the germline V gene (reference sequence). The V gene lost 3 bases and the J gene lost 6 bases, with 15 bases spanning the gap. CDR3 size: 14 residues. The CDR3 spells CSARRGEKVNEQFF. The CDR3, as DNA: TGCAGTGCTAGGCGGGGAGAGAAGGTCAATGAGCAGTTCTTC.

Relative to its sample, this clonotype is medium-sized (0.01 to 0.1%). This chain joins TRBV5-1 and TRBJ1-5; a weak D match, TRBD1 (6 bases). The CDR3 is 13 residues long. The germline V gene has CDR1 SGHRS and CDR2 YFSETQ. V lost 4 bases, J lost 7 bases, and 12 bases lay in between. The CDR3 is CASSPEQGQPQHF. CDR3 in DNA: TGCGCCAGCAGCCCGGAACAGGGCCAGCCCCAGCATTTT.

The sample holds many counts of this clonotype. The CDR3 spells CASRGANTDTQYF. In DNA, the CDR3 is TGTGCCAGCAGGGGGGCCAACACAGATACGCAGTATTTT. This chain connects TRBV12-3 or TRBV12-4 to TRBJ2-3; D may be TRBD1 (6 bases). The V and J ends lost 6 bases and 2 bases respectively, with 9 bases between them. This CDR3 is 13 amino acids long.

At least ten counts were recorded for this clonotype. This rearrangement joins TRBV5-1 to TRBJ2-1; D tentatively fits TRBD1 or TRBD2 (5 bases each). There are 14 residues in the CDR3. V dropped 3 bases and J dropped 8 bases, with 15 bases sitting between them. CDR1 is SGHRS and CDR2 is YFSETQ in the germline V gene. This CDR3 reads CASSSGTPRDEQFF. CDR3 coding DNA: TGCGCCAGCAGCTCCGGGACGCCCAGGGATGAGCAGTTCTTC.

The table lists this clonotype with many counts. This chain links TRBV2 with TRBJ2-5; D uncertain. Germline V lookup: CDR1 SNHLY, CDR2 FYNNEI. With 4 bases removed from V and 5 bases from J, the gap between germline ends came to 5 bases. The CDR3 extends over 11 amino acids. CDR3 bases: TGTGCCAGCAGTGTTCGGGAGACCCAGTACTTC. Encoded protein: CASSVRETQYF.

By its share, this clonotype is medium-sized (0.01 to 0.1%). This sequence joins TRBV5-1 and TRBJ2-3; TRBD1 might be the D (5 bases). The V gene lost 3 bases and the J gene lost 8 bases, with 13 bases spanning the gap. The germline V gene has CDR1 SGHRS and CDR2 YFSETQ. The length of the CDR3 is 13 residues. The CDR3 nucleotides are TGCGCCAGCAGCTCCAGACAGCCACCTACGCAGTATTTT. Encoded protein: CASSSRQPPTQYF.

The chain links TRBV29-1 to TRBJ1-2; weak D call: TRBD1 (6 bases). Between the trimmed V and J ends, which lost 6 bases and 8 bases, there was a span of 22 bases. The CDR3 runs 14 residues. Germline V CDR1 and CDR2: SQVTM, ANQGSEA. The CDR3 region has the DNA TGCAGCGTAGCCCTTACCGGGGGCTTGGGGGGCTACACCTTC. This codes for CSVALTGGLGGYTF.

This clonotype has just a few counts. The V call is TRBV13, the J call TRBJ1-3; 9 bases match TRBD1. Trimming removed 5 bases from V and 4 bases from J; junction bases left unmatched: 6. The CDR3 spans 15 residues. Germline V lookup: CDR1 PRHDT, CDR2 FYEKMQ (reference sequence). The CDR3 nucleotides are TGTGCCAGCAGCGTACAGGGGGCGTCAGGAAACACCATATATTTT. Translating it yields CASSVQGASGNTIYF.

By share of the sample, this clonotype is medium-sized. The V and J genes are TRBV6-5 and TRBJ2-1; 9 bases fit TRBD2. From germline, CDR1 is MNHEY and CDR2 SVGAGI. The CDR3 is 15 amino acids. Trimming at V came to 5 bases and at J to 5 bases, leaving 7 bases not matched to a gene. The CDR3 region has the DNA TGTGCCAGCAGTGTGGATAGCGGGAGAAACAATGAGCAGTTCTTC. Translated: CASSVDSGRNNEQFF.

The chain joins TRBV7-2 to TRBJ2-5, with 7 positions matching TRBD1. With V trimmed by 3 bases and J by 7 bases, 8 bases remained unmatched. The CDR3 length is 14 residues. The germline V gene encodes CDR1 SGHTA and CDR2 FQGNSA. CDR3 in amino acids: CASSLLDRRGTQYF. The CDR3, as DNA: TGTGCCAGCAGCTTGCTGGACAGGCGCGGGACCCAGTACTTC.

This clonotype is deemed medium-sized. This chain links TRBV12-3 or TRBV12-4 with TRBJ1-5, with D unclear. The V end lost 5 bases, the J end lost 6 bases, and 11 bases lay between the germline ends. The CDR3 sequence is 13 residues long. CDR3 protein: CASSPHPLQPQHF. In DNA form, the CDR3 reads TGTGCCAGCAGTCCCCATCCCCTTCAGCCCCAGCATTTT.

By proportion, this clonotype is medium-sized (0.01 to 0.1%). The gene calls are TRBV6-5 and TRBJ1-1; D gene unclear. V lost 2 bases and J 1 base, leaving 11 bases between the germline ends. In germline, CDR1 is MNHEY, CDR2 SVGAGI. The CDR3 is 15 residues long. Here the CDR3 DNA reads TGTGCCAGCAGTTACGGTGACCGGGAGAACACTGAAGCTTTCTTT. It specifies CASSYGDRENTEAFF.

In its sample, this clonotype is medium-sized. CDR3 bases: TGTGCCAGCAGCCAAAAACGGGGATCTGGCGAAAAACTGTTTTTT. Amino acids: CASSQKRGSGEKLFF. The chain recombines TRBV3-1 with TRBJ1-4, with unresolved D. Per germline, CDR1 LGHDT and CDR2 YNNKEL (reference sequence). The V end was cut by 2 bases, the J end by 8 bases, with 15 bases between. The CDR3 is 15 residues long.

The CDR3 spells CASSLGRTGGNSPLHF. CDR3 nucleotide sequence: TGCGCCAGCAGCTTGGGCCGGACAGGGGGCAATTCACCCCTCCACTTT. This chain uses TRBV5-1 with TRBJ1-6, with TRBD1 matching 11 bases. The CDR3 loop spans 16 amino acids. J was trimmed by 7 bases and V by 0 bases; bases with no gene match: 3. Germline values: CDR1 SGHRS, CDR2 YFSETQ.

This clonotype was seen ten or more times. This chain uses TRBV7-2 with TRBJ1-3; D is undetermined. V lost 4 bases and J 0 bases, leaving 10 bases between the germline ends. This CDR3 contains 15 residues. In germline, CDR1 is SGHTA, CDR2 FQGNSA. CDR3 in amino acids: CASSSRRSSGNTIYF. CDR3 DNA: TGTGCCAGCAGCTCAAGACGGAGCTCTGGAAACACCATATATTTT.

This clonotype was detected many times. This sequence joins TRBV6-2 or TRBV6-3 and TRBJ2-1; 7 bases fit TRBD1. J lost 4 bases, V lost 6 bases, and 6 bases had no gene match. CDR3 size: 14 residues. CDR1 MNHEY and CDR2 SVGEGT come from the germline V gene. The CDR3 DNA reads as TGTGCCAGCAGCAATCAGGGGGATTACAATGAGCAGTTCTTC. It yields the protein CASSNQGDYNEQFF.

In this sample, this clonotype turned up many times. The rearrangement links TRBV7-9 to TRBJ2-5; 11 nucleotides match TRBD2. CDR1 is SEHNR, CDR2 FQNEAQ, per germline (reference sequence). This CDR3 has 15 residues. Germline trimming cut 4 bases from V and 2 bases from J; bases unmatched to any gene: 3. CDR3 amino acids: CASSSSGGIQETQYF. The CDR3 coding sequence is TGTGCCAGCAGCTCTAGCGGGGGGATACAAGAGACCCAGTACTTC.

This clonotype was recorded many times. V and J are TRBV20-1 and TRBJ1-1; the match to TRBD1 covers 9 bases. The CDR3 loop spans 16 amino acids. Germline V lookup: CDR1 DFQATT, CDR2 SNEGSKA (reference sequence). V dropped 4 bases and J dropped 7; count of bases not matched to a gene: 16. CDR3 coding DNA: TGCAGTGCTAACCTGGGTGACAGGGGGGTATTAGGTGAAGCTTTCTTT. Translating it yields CSANLGDRGVLGEAFF.

The chain carries TRBV5-1 and TRBJ2-3, with TRBD1 matching over 7 bases. The CDR3 runs 14 residues. Losses at the gene ends were 4 bases for V and 5 bases for J; bases not matched to a gene: 7. Germline V gives CDR1 SGHRS, CDR2 YFSETQ. CDR3 residues: CASSKTGAIDTQYF. CDR3 in DNA: TGCGCCAGCAGCAAAACAGGGGCAATAGATACGCAGTATTTT.

This clonotype has only a few counts. The CDR3 loop is CASSLPGRVTEAFF. The CDR3 region has the DNA TGTGCCAGCAGCTTGCCAGGGAGGGTCACTGAAGCTTTCTTT. The genes are TRBV5-4 and TRBJ1-1; D is possibly TRBD1 (5 bases). The CDR3 is 14 amino acids. Germline V gene data show CDR1 as SGHNT and CDR2 as YYREEE (reference sequence). Trimming left V 1 base short and J 4 bases short, with 11 bases between.